This is a list of T cell receptor beta chains from one sample in a study of post-analysis software for immune sequencing data. Via MiXCR, TCRdb re-called the PCR reads, giving one row per CDR3 protein. This table has over 300,000 distinct CDR3 sequences, 30% to 45% appearing once. The sequenced material came from blood. These TCRs come from a girl aged 10-17 years with multiple sclerosis. Both conserved end residues are part of each CDR3. D genes are given only for firm matches. Not all rows give a size; the values are once, few, many and, for expanded clones, a class.

abundance,j_gene,v_gene,d_gene,len,CDR3nt,CDR3aa
-,TRBJ2-7,TRBV20-1,-,9,TGCAGTGCTGGCTACGAGCAGTACTTC,CSAGYEQYF
-,TRBJ2-1,TRBV2,TRBD2,16,TGTGCCAGCAGTTTGGGGACTAGCGGGCTCTACAATGAGCAGTTCTTC,CASSLGTSGLYNEQFF
-,TRBJ2-3,TRBV18,-,14,TGTGCCAGCTCACCAATACCCACGACAGATACGCAGTATTTT,CASSPIPTTDTQYF
-,TRBJ2-3,TRBV2,-,15,TGTGCCAGCAGTGAAGCACGGCAGGGGACAGATACGCAGTATTTT,CASSEARQGTDTQYF
-,TRBJ2-6,TRBV10-3,-,14,TGTGCCATCAGGGGCGACTCTGGGGCCAACGTCCTGACTTTC,CAIRGDSGANVLTF
-,TRBJ1-2,TRBV6-1,-,10,TGTGCCAGCAGTGCAAATGGCTACACCTTC,CASSANGYTF
many,TRBJ2-1,TRBV5-1,TRBD2,17,TGCGCCAGCAGCTTTTCTAGCGGGGGTCCTCGGCGGGATGAGCAGTTCTTC,CASSFSSGGPRRDEQFF
-,TRBJ1-1,TRBV2,-,15,TGTGCCAGCAGCTTTACACCCAGGGAACGAACTGAAGCTTTCTTT,CASSFTPRERTEAFF
-,TRBJ2-5,TRBV29-1,-,12,TGCAGCGTTGAAGAGCGACAAGAGACCCAGTACTTC,CSVEERQETQYF
-,TRBJ2-1,TRBV29-1,-,14,TGCAGCGTTGAAGAGTCAGGACGGACCAATGAGCAGTTCTTC,CSVEESGRTNEQFF
-,TRBJ2-1,TRBV4-3,-,14,TGCGCCAGCAGCCAAGAATCATCGCTCAATGAGCAGTTCTTC,CASSQESSLNEQFF
-,TRBJ2-7,TRBV5-1,-,15,TGCGCCAGCAGCTCACTCTCCACTGAGGTGAACGAGCAGTACTTC,CASSSLSTEVNEQYF
few,TRBJ2-7,TRBV4-1,TRBD2,14,TGCGCCAGCAGCGGCCGACAGCGGGGCTACGAGCAGTACTTC,CASSGRQRGYEQYF
few,TRBJ1-2,TRBV6-5,TRBD1,14,TGTGCCAGCAGTTACATGGCAGGGGGCGCCGGCTACACCTTC,CASSYMAGGAGYTF